This T cell receptor beta chain was recovered during a study of blood T cell repertoires in COVID-19. Looking at the study overall: Samples taken during acute and convalescent COVID-19 were collected in the United States, Italy and Spain. The cDNA or gDNA used as material had been derived from T cells, B-cell-depleted T cells, or PBMCs.

The CDR3 is 14 amino acids. V lost 2 bases, J lost 1 base, and 8 bases lay in between. The germline CDR1 and CDR2 sequences are MNHEY and SVGAGI. Per the original data handling: Nucleated cell counts were estimated from reference gene primer amplification. Sequenced by immunoSEQ multiplex PCR; TCRdb stores in-frame clones only, minus some. V and J calls plus clone size are reproduced from that table; the DNA served to infer D and trimming. Here the sample spans about 78,000 clones, about 90% being singletons. The TCR sequence derives from a woman aged 80 or over with active or convalescent COVID-19. The sample taken for sequencing was peripheral blood. The chain links TRBV6-5 to TRBJ1-1, with a tentative D call TRBD1 (6 bases). CDR3 DNA: TGTGCCAGCAGTTACGGGGGCGCGAACACTGAAGCTTTCTTT. It yields the protein CASSYGGANTEAFF.